One and the same sample provided the 9 T cell receptor beta chains below, sequenced in a study of cytomegalovirus exposure and HLA in healthy donors. The PCR used 60 Vbeta and 13 Jbeta primers. Only in-frame clones appear in the TCRdb table, and some are missing; sequencing was by immunoSEQ multiplex PCR. The repertoire holds tens of thousands of clones, with roughly three quarters as singletons. The sample consisted of PBMCs. The receptors here all came from a young man in good health and CMV-seronegative.

V gene TRBV5-1 combines with J gene TRBJ1-2; 8 bases agree with TRBD1. CDR3 length: 16 residues. Germline lookup yields CDR1 SGHRS and CDR2 YFSETQ. Trimming at V came to 2 bases and at J to 10 bases, leaving 16 bases not matched to a gene. The CDR3 reads CASSFLGQGKVRLYTF. The CDR3 DNA is TGCGCCAGCAGCTTCCTTGGACAGGGAAAAGTGCGTCTCTACACCTTC.

The V gene is TRBV2, the J gene TRBJ2-5; the D is unclear. The CDR3 runs to 12 residues. Per the germline V gene, CDR1 is SNHLY and CDR2 is FYNNEI. V lost 4 bases and J lost 0, with 3 bases in between. Written as DNA, the CDR3 is TGTGCCAGCAGTGCGGACCAAGAGACCCAGTACTTC. Amino acids: CASSADQETQYF.

This clone was counted only a few times. V gene TRBV4-2 combines with J gene TRBJ1-1, with a weak D call TRBD1 (5 bases). The CDR3 is 14 residues long. CDR1 is LGHNA and CDR2 is YNFKEQ in the germline V gene. V gave up 0 bases and J gave up 11 bases, with 16 bases separating them. In DNA form, the CDR3 reads TGTGCCAGCAGCCAAGACGGGACGGGCGGGGGGGCTTTCTTT. It specifies CASSQDGTGGGAFF.

The CDR3 spells CASSLGEGFYEQYF. CDR3 coding DNA: TGCGCCAGCAGCTTGGGGGAGGGGTTCTACGAGCAGTACTTC. The rearrangement links TRBV5-1 to TRBJ2-7, with 7 positions matching TRBD2. V shed 0 bases and J 3 bases; nucleotides not matched to a gene: 3. The CDR3 runs 14 residues. Germline V gene sequence: CDR1 SGHRS, CDR2 YFSETQ.

The rearrangement uses TRBV30 and TRBJ2-2; D might be TRBD2 (5 bases). The CDR3 is made up of 15 amino acids. Germline V lookup: CDR1 GTSNPN, CDR2 SVGIG (reference sequence). V was trimmed by 0 bases and J by 6 bases, leaving 14 bases between them. The CDR3 nucleotides read TGTGCCTGGAGTGTAGGAATGGGAGAACCCGGGGAGCTGTTTTTT. Amino acid sequence: CAWSVGMGEPGELFF.

This chain joins TRBV27 and TRBJ1-2, with TRBD1 identical over 8 bases. V was pared by 6 bases and J by 0 bases, with 6 bases of the junction left unmatched. Germline CDR1 reads MNHEY; CDR2 reads SMNVEV (reference sequence). The CDR3 totals 15 residues. The CDR3: CASRAAGGSNYGYTF. Here the CDR3 DNA reads TGTGCCAGCAGAGCGGCAGGGGGCTCTAACTATGGCTACACCTTC.

V is TRBV11-2 and J is TRBJ2-3, with D hard to call. Germline lookup yields CDR1 SGHAT and CDR2 FQNNGV. The CDR3 extends over 14 amino acids. The germline V and J ends were trimmed by 5 bases and 0 bases, with 9 bases remaining between them. The CDR3 protein is CASSPPRSTDTQYF. DNA of the CDR3: TGTGCCAGCAGCCCCCCCAGAAGCACAGATACGCAGTATTTT. Using reference TRBV11-2 and TRBJ2-3 for the parts outside the CDR3, the full variable domain is EAGVAQSPRYKIIEKRQSVAFWCNPISGHATLYWYQQILGQGPKLLIQFQNNGVVDDSQLPKDRFSAERLKGVDSTLKIQPAKLEDSAVYLCASSPPRSTDTQYFGPGTRLTVL.

The chain employs TRBV7-9 and TRBJ2-7; 9 nucleotides match TRBD1. The J segment lost 6 bases and the V segment lost 0 bases, leaving 3 bases of the junction unmatched. Germline CDR1 SEHNR, CDR2 FQNEAQ (reference sequence). CDR3 length: 14 amino acids. The CDR3 nucleotides read TGTGCCAGCAGCTTAGCGGGGACAGGGTCCGAGCAGTACTTC. Its translation: CASSLAGTGSEQYF.

J is TRBJ1-4 and V is TRBV7-6; 9 bases are a match to TRBD1. V lost 5 bases to trimming and J lost 8 bases; unmatched junction nucleotides: 6. The CDR3 has 14 amino acids. CDR1 is SGHVS and CDR2 is FNYEAQ in the germline V gene. The CDR3 DNA is TGTGCCAGCAGCCCGGACAGGGGTTACGAAAAACTGTTTTTT. Translation: CASSPDRGYEKLFF.